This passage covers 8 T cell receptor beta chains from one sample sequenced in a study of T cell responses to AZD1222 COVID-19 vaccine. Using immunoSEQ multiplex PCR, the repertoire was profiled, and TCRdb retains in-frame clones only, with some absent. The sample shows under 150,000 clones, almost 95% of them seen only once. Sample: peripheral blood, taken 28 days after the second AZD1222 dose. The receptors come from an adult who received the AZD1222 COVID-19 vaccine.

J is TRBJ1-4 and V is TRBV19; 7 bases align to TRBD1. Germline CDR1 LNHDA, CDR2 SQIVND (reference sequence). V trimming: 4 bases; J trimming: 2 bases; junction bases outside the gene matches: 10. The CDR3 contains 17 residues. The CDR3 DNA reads TGTGCCAGTAGTAATAGGGGGACAGCGGGGACTAATGAAAAACTGTTTTTT. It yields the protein CASSNRGTAGTNEKLFF.

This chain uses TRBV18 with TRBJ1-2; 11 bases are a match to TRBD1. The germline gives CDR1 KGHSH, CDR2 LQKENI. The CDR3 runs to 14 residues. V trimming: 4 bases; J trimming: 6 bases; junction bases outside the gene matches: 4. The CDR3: CASSRTGGADGYTF. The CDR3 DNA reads TGTGCCAGCTCACGGACAGGGGGCGCGGATGGCTACACCTTC.

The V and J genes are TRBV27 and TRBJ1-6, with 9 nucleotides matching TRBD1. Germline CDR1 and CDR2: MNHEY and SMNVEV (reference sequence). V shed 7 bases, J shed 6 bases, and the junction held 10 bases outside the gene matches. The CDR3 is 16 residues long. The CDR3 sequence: CASTRGQGAGNSPLHF. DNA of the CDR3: TGTGCCAGCACCCGGGGACAGGGTGCCGGTAATTCACCCCTCCACTTT.

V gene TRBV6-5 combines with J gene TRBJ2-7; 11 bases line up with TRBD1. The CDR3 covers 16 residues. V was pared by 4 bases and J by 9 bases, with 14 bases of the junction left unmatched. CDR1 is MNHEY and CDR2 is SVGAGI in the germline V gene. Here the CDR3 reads CASSSSRTGGGSGQYF. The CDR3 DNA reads TGTGCCAGCAGTTCGTCGCGGACAGGGGGCGGCTCTGGGCAGTACTTC.

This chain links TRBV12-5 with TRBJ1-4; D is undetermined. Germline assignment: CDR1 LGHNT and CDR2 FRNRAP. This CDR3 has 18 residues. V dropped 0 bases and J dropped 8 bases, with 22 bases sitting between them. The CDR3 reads CASGLVLNPTLDLEKLFF. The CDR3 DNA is TGTGCTAGTGGTTTGGTATTGAACCCGACTTTGGACCTAGAAAAACTGTTTTTT.

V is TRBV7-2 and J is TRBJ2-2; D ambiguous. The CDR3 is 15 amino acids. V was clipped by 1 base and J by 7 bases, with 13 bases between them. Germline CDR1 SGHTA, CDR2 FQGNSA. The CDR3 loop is CASSLGATAVGELFF. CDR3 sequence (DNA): TGTGCCAGCAGCTTAGGGGCAACAGCCGTCGGGGAGCTGTTTTTT. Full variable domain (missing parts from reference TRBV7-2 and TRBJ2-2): GAGVSQSPSNKVTEKGKDVELRCDPISGHTALYWYRQSLGQGLEFLIYFQGNSAPDKSGLPSDRFSAERTGGSVSTLTIQRTQQEDSAVYLCASSLGATAVGELFFGEGSRLTVL.

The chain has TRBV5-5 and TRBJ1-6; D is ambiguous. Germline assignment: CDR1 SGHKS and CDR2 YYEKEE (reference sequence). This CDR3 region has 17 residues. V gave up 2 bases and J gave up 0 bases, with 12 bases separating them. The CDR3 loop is CASSFLRLRSYNSPLHF. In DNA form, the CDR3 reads TGTGCCAGCAGCTTCCTGCGGTTACGCTCCTATAATTCACCCCTCCACTTT.

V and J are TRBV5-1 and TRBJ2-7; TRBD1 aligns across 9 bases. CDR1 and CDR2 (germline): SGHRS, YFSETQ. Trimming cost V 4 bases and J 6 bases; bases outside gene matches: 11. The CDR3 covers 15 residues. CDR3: CASSPNTGGFGEQYF. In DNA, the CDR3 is TGCGCCAGCAGCCCGAACACAGGGGGCTTTGGCGAGCAGTACTTC.